This TCR beta chain was captured in a study of cytomegalovirus exposure and HLA in healthy donors. At the level of the study: Caucasian-associated ancestry cluster membership applied to about four fifths of around 400 genotyped donors. Overall study findings and caveats: According to reports, the classifier identified cytomegalovirus status with high specificity and sensitivity. Excluded: some indistinguishable V segments such as TRBV6-2 and TRBV6-3. Sequencing depth roughly uniform across donors was assumed in presence/absence analyses.

Primers: 60 Vbeta forward and 13 Jbeta reverse. Only in-frame clones appear in the TCRdb table, and some are missing; sequencing was by immunoSEQ multiplex PCR. The sample contains roughly 180,000 clones, around four fifths of which appear only once. CDR1 and CDR2 (germline): SGDLS, YYNGEE. V gave up 4 bases and J gave up 1 base; unmatched junction bases: 8. The CDR3 is 16 amino acids. Worth noting for this clone: Its target is not known.

The J gene is TRBJ1-2, the V gene TRBV9; TRBD1 matches 9 bases. The sequenced sample consisted of PBMCs. The TCR was taken from a man aged 25-45 years in good health and CMV-seronegative. DNA of the CDR3: TGTGCCAGCAGCATCAACCGGGACAGGGATAACTATGGCTACACCTTC. Translated, it gives CASSINRDRDNYGYTF.